The 3 T cell receptor beta chains presented below share a single source sample, sequenced in a study of T cell repertoires in cytomegalovirus infection. TCRdb independently ran MiXCR on the reads; one entry per CDR3 protein. The table lists 200,000 to 300,000 distinct CDR3 sequences, roughly 9% of them singletons. The sequencing sample was made of PBMCs. The receptors stem from a human donor in good health (CMV status not recorded). Some clones in this sample may be carry-over from other donors' samples.

This clonotype came up many times. V is TRBV28 and J is TRBJ2-7; a possible D gene is TRBD1 (6 bases). Germline V lookup: CDR1 MDHEN, CDR2 SYDVKM. Trimming removed 3 bases from V and 0 bases from J, with 18 bases in between. The CDR3 spans 17 residues. This CDR3 is CASSLPGWGTSSYEQYF. DNA for the CDR3: TGTGCCAGCAGTTTGCCAGGCTGGGGGACAAGCTCCTACGAGCAGTACTTC.

The chain has TRBV2 and TRBJ1-4, with 7 bases lining up with TRBD1. CDR1 SNHLY and CDR2 FYNNEI come from the germline V gene. The V and J ends lost 8 bases and 8 bases, in that order; junction bases with no gene match: 8. The CDR3 sequence is 13 residues long. The chain's CDR3 is CASLRQGREKLFF. The CDR3, as DNA: TGTGCCAGCTTGCGACAGGGAAGAGAAAAACTGTTTTTT.

V and J are TRBV19 and TRBJ1-5; D is ambiguous. From germline, CDR1 is LNHDA and CDR2 SQIVND (reference sequence). The CDR3 has 12 amino acids. V shed 7 bases and J shed 7 bases, with 11 bases lying between them. CDR3 in DNA: TGTGCCAGTAATTTGGGAGGCCAGCCCCAGCATTTT. Its protein is CASNLGGQPQHF. The entire variable domain, with the rest obtained from reference TRBV19 and TRBJ1-5, is as follows: DGGITQSPKYLFRKEGQNVTLSCEQNLNHDAMYWYRQDPGQGLRLIYYSQIVNDFQKGDIAEGYSVSREKKESFPLTVTSAQKNPTAFYLCASNLGGQPQHFGDGTRLSIL.